A selection of T cell receptor beta chains follows, all from one sample in a study of cytomegalovirus exposure and HLA in healthy donors. Libraries were prepared by immunoSEQ multiplex PCR; TCRdb keeps only in-frame clonotypes and omits some of them. The repertoire holds about 330,000 clones, about nine tenths seen once, with 0.95% to 1.5% in the top ten. Sequenced input: PBMCs. These receptors were obtained from a woman in her 30s in good health and CMV-seropositive. Each CDR3 is given without its conserved first and last residue. Fields, in order: V gene, clone size, D gene, J gene, CDR3 protein. D genes are given only for firm matches. Expanded clones are given a class, and other clones once, few, many or no size at all.

v_gene: TRBV7-6; abundance: -; d_gene: -; j_gene: TRBJ1-4; CDR3aa: ASSLERTNEKLF
v_gene: TRBV28; abundance: -; d_gene: -; j_gene: TRBJ1-2; CDR3aa: ASSLTGRANYGYT
v_gene: TRBV13; abundance: -; d_gene: -; j_gene: TRBJ1-1; CDR3aa: ASSSTIGWTEAF
v_gene: TRBV9; abundance: -; d_gene: TRBD1; j_gene: TRBJ2-7; CDR3aa: ASSVVGTGSSEQY
v_gene: TRBV30; abundance: -; d_gene: TRBD1; j_gene: TRBJ1-3; CDR3aa: AWSSGAGGDGGNTIY
v_gene: TRBV4-1; abundance: few; d_gene: -; j_gene: TRBJ2-7; CDR3aa: ASSQELANEQY
v_gene: TRBV6-1; abundance: -; d_gene: TRBD2; j_gene: TRBJ2-1; CDR3aa: ASSPSGRLGNEQF
v_gene: TRBV5-1; abundance: -; d_gene: TRBD1; j_gene: TRBJ1-2; CDR3aa: ASSEDRGPYGYT
v_gene: TRBV30; abundance: -; d_gene: -; j_gene: TRBJ2-3; CDR3aa: ALKTGQITDTQY
v_gene: TRBV4-3; abundance: -; d_gene: TRBD1; j_gene: TRBJ2-3; CDR3aa: ASSLRDRSTDTQY
v_gene: TRBV7-9; abundance: -; d_gene: -; j_gene: TRBJ2-4; CDR3aa: ASSLAHPGYIQY
v_gene: TRBV30; abundance: -; d_gene: TRBD2; j_gene: TRBJ2-2; CDR3aa: AWSGLAGGSRAGELF